The 29 T cell receptor beta chains reported below all come from one sample, sequenced in a study of regulatory T cells in long-lasting Graves disease. The sample's time point: newly diagnosed GD, antithyroid drugs for less than 3 months. There was RNA extracted from PBMCs, and the TCR library was made from it. Libraries of TCR beta came from iRepertoire HTBI primers plus Arm-PCR of CDR3 regions. Each CDR3 protein gets one entry after TCRdb re-called the multiplex PCR reads with MiXCR. Among 510,000 or so distinct CDR3 sequences, around 11% were seen once, and the ten largest hold about 8.3%. These data also formed part of another study, on T cells in Graves' hyperthyroidism and ophthalmopathy.

The specimen comprised peripheral blood mononuclear cells (PBMCs), sampled at new diagnosis, from a patient treated with antithyroid drugs. Receptor source: a woman in her 30s with Graves disease.

Many counts were recorded for this clonotype. This chain links TRBV11-3 with TRBJ2-1; D uncertain. Trimming took off 4 bases at V and 7 bases at J, with 23 bases between the two ends. From germline, CDR1 is SGHNT and CDR2 YENEEA. This CDR3 spans 17 amino acids. The DNA of the CDR3 is TGTGCCAGCAGCTACCCAACTCCTACTCCTCCTTTTAATGAGCAGTTCTTC. Translated: CASSYPTPTPPFNEQFF.

This clonotype occurred many times. J is TRBJ2-1 and V is TRBV2, with 13 positions matching TRBD2. Trimming cost V 8 bases and J 7 bases; bases outside gene matches: 8. Germline V gives CDR1 SNHLY, CDR2 FYNNEI. The CDR3 is made up of 15 amino acids. The CDR3, as DNA: TGTGCCAGCGAAAGACTAGCGGGAGGCATGAATGAGCAGTTCTTC. Amino acids: CASERLAGGMNEQFF.

This clonotype was counted ten times or more. V usage is TRBV10-1 and J usage is TRBJ2-7; 13 bases match TRBD2. Trimming removed 4 bases from V and 4 bases from J; junction bases left unmatched: 4. The CDR3 contains 15 residues. Germline V gives CDR1 WNHNN, CDR2 SYGVQD (reference sequence). The CDR3 DNA follows: TGCGCCAGCAGTGCGGGACTAGCGGGATTATACGAGCAGTACTTC. Residues: CASSAGLAGLYEQYF.

The V and J genes are TRBV12-3 or TRBV12-4 and TRBJ2-7; 12 positions match TRBD2. CDR3 size: 19 residues. V shed 3 bases and J 0 bases; nucleotides not matched to a gene: 12. CDR3: CASSLGTSGYEASSYEQYF. CDR3 in DNA: TGTGCCAGCAGTTTGGGGACTAGCGGGTACGAAGCGAGCTCCTACGAGCAGTACTTC.

There are many counts of this clonotype. The chain employs TRBV28 and TRBJ1-3, with D hard to call. The germline CDR1 and CDR2 sequences are MDHEN and SYDVKM. The germline V and J ends were trimmed by 4 bases and 1 base, with 8 bases remaining between them. The CDR3 has 14 residues. The CDR3 reads CASSSIGSGNTIYF. In DNA form, the CDR3 reads TGTGCCAGCAGTTCGATAGGATCTGGAAACACCATATATTTT. The variable domain in full, with the rest retrieved from reference TRBV28 and TRBJ1-3, is DVKVTQSSRYLVKRTGEKVFLECVQDMDHENMFWYRQDPGLGLRLIYFSYDVKMKEKGDIPEGYSVSREKKERFSLILESASTNQTSMYLCASSSIGSGNTIYFGEGSWLTVV.

At least ten counts were recorded for this clonotype. V usage is TRBV2 and J usage is TRBJ1-6; D is perhaps TRBD1 (5 bases). CDR3 size: 17 residues. Per germline, CDR1 SNHLY and CDR2 FYNNEI. Trimming pared 5 bases from V and 0 bases from J, leaving 14 bases between. In DNA form, the CDR3 reads TGTGCCAGCAGTCCAACGGCAGGGAGCTCCTATAATTCACCCCTCCACTTT. Protein: CASSPTAGSSYNSPLHF.

The chain carries TRBV14 and TRBJ2-1; TRBD2 matches at 11 bases. This CDR3 has 19 amino acids. Trimming removed 0 bases from V and 5 bases from J; junction bases left unmatched: 12. Germline assignment: CDR1 SGHDN and CDR2 FVKESK. The CDR3 loop reads CASSQDTPASGGLHNEQFF. The CDR3 DNA reads TGTGCCAGCAGCCAAGATACCCCAGCTAGCGGGGGGCTACACAATGAGCAGTTCTTC.

This clonotype was observed a few times. The chain is built from TRBV6-9 and TRBJ2-3; the D gene is possibly TRBD2 (5 bases). The CDR3 contains 16 residues. V dropped 3 bases and J dropped 4 bases, with 17 bases sitting between them. Germline CDR1 MNHGY, CDR2 SVAAGI. The CDR3 loop is CASSYYGGQAADTQYF. The CDR3 DNA is TGTGCCAGCAGTTACTATGGAGGTCAGGCCGCAGATACGCAGTATTTT.

This clonotype appeared a few times. This may be a read error: a much more frequent sequence differs by one nucleotide. The genes are TRBV7-2 and TRBJ1-1, with TRBD1 matching over 7 bases. CDR1 SGHTA and CDR2 FQGNSA come from the germline V gene. This CDR3 region has 14 residues. With V trimmed by 4 bases and J by 0 bases, 2 bases remained unmatched. The CDR3 reads CASSYDRVNTEAFF. CDR3 nucleotide sequence: TGTGCCAGCAGCTACGACAGGGTGAACACTGAAGCTTTCTTT.

This clonotype occurred a few times. The chain recombines TRBV6-1 with TRBJ1-5; tentatively, D is TRBD1 (5 bases). The germline gives CDR1 MNHNS, CDR2 SASEGT. The CDR3 spans 15 residues. V shed 8 bases and J shed 1 base, with 15 bases lying between them. The CDR3 nucleotides are TGTGCCAGCGTGGCGAAGGGGTCGAGCAATCAGCCCCAGCATTTT. Amino acid sequence: CASVAKGSSNQPQHF.

This clonotype was counted ten times or more. The V and J genes are TRBV15 and TRBJ1-5; D remains unclear. This CDR3 is 14 amino acids long. V lost 4 bases and J lost 0, with 7 bases in between. Germline V gives CDR1 LNHNV, CDR2 YYDKDF (reference sequence). Here the CDR3 reads CATSKDDSNQPQHF. The CDR3, as DNA: TGTGCCACCAGCAAGGACGATAGCAATCAGCCCCAGCATTTT.

This chain connects TRBV4-2 to TRBJ2-7; D unresolved. Germline V gives CDR1 LGHNA, CDR2 YNFKEQ. Trimming took off 0 bases at V and 3 bases at J, with 12 bases between the two ends. The length of the CDR3 is 15 residues. The CDR3 DNA follows: TGTGCCAGCAGCCAAGAGGTGGGGAATGTCTACGAGCAGTACTTC. The encoded protein is CASSQEVGNVYEQYF.

This clonotype was counted ten times or more. The chain recombines TRBV5-8 with TRBJ1-5; possible D gene TRBD1, 5 bases. Trimming removed 4 bases at V and 2 bases at J, with 13 bases between. The germline V gene encodes CDR1 SGHTS and CDR2 YDEGEE. CDR3 size: 15 residues. The CDR3 DNA sequence: TGTGCCAGCAGCACCCTGGGGCAGGGCAATCAGCCCCAGCATTTT. Protein sequence: CASSTLGQGNQPQHF.

At least ten counts were recorded for this clonotype. V and J are TRBV12-3 or TRBV12-4 and TRBJ1-5, with D possibly TRBD1 on 6 matching bases. The CDR3 contains 14 residues. V lost 3 bases, J lost 3 bases, and 9 bases lay in between. The CDR3 here is CASSFNRANQPQHF. The CDR3 nucleotides are TGTGCCAGCAGTTTTAACAGGGCCAATCAGCCCCAGCATTTT.

This clonotype appeared many times. The J gene is TRBJ1-4, the V gene TRBV6-1, with D perhaps matching TRBD1 (5 bases). V was cut by 6 bases and J by 7 bases, with 21 bases left in between. Germline CDR1 and CDR2: MNHNS and SASEGT. The CDR3 is 16 residues long. This CDR3 reads CASRGPGWGEGEKLFF. CDR3 bases: TGTGCCAGCAGGGGGCCAGGGTGGGGAGAAGGTGAAAAACTGTTTTTT.

Regarding this clonotype: The likely explanation is a read error, given a far larger clone one base away. Lacking the conserved final phenylalanine or tryptophan, this CDR3 likely reflects a read error. The gene calls are TRBV6-9 and TRBJ1-1, with TRBD1 identical over 8 bases. The CDR3 is made up of 15 amino acids. The V segment lost 4 bases and the J segment 8 bases; nucleotides outside the gene matches: 12. Per the germline V gene, CDR1 is MNHGY and CDR2 is SVAAGI. The CDR3 bases are TGTGCCAGCAGTTCAGGGGACAGGCCTGCAGCGGAAGCTTTCCTT. This translates into CASSSGDRPAAEAFL.

The genes are TRBV7-8 and TRBJ1-1; D remains unclear. Germline CDR1 reads SGHVS; CDR2 reads FQNEAQ. Trimming cost V 3 bases and J 3 bases, with 11 bases left between them. This CDR3 comprises 14 residues. Written as DNA, the CDR3 is TGTGCCAGCAGCTTGCTGGGAGAGGACACTGAAGCTTTCTTT. Encoded protein: CASSLLGEDTEAFF.

This clonotype was picked up many times. The chain carries TRBV28 and TRBJ1-2, with D possibly being TRBD1 (5 bases). The CDR3 loop spans 13 amino acids. Trimming shortened V by 3 bases and J by 6 bases, and 11 bases separated the two germline ends. Germline V gene sequence: CDR1 MDHEN, CDR2 SYDVKM. The CDR3 sequence is CASSFVGANGYTF. CDR3 coding DNA: TGTGCCAGCAGTTTTGTAGGGGCTAATGGCTACACCTTC.

In this sample, this clonotype turned up a few times. The CDR3 DNA reads TGTGCCTGGAGTGTAGGATGGGGACAGGGGTTCTTCACTGAAGCTTTCTTT. It yields the protein CAWSVGWGQGFFTEAFF. The J gene is TRBJ1-1, the V gene TRBV30, with 10 positions matching TRBD1. Germline lookup yields CDR1 GTSNPN and CDR2 SVGIG (reference sequence). The CDR3 runs to 17 residues. V lost 0 bases to trimming and J lost 4 bases; unmatched junction nucleotides: 11. The full variable domain, rest sourced from reference TRBV30 and TRBJ1-1, is SQTIHQWPATLVQPVGSPLSLECTVEGTSNPNLYWYRQAAGRGLQLLFYSVGIGQISSEVPQNLSASRPQDRQFILSSKKLLLSDSGFYLCAWSVGWGQGFFTEAFFGQGTRLTVV.

The genes are TRBV9 and TRBJ2-1; tentatively, D is TRBD1 or TRBD2 (5 bases each). V was clipped by 0 bases and J by 6 bases, with 10 bases between them. Germline lookup yields CDR1 SGDLS and CDR2 YYNGEE. This CDR3 has 14 residues. The CDR3 DNA is TGTGCCAGCAGCGTAGCCGGGACGGGCAATGAGCAGTTCTTC. Translated, it gives CASSVAGTGNEQFF.

To note about this clonotype: A far larger clone is just one base off, so this is likely a read error. The chain carries TRBV5-5 and TRBJ2-1; TRBD1 matches at 7 bases. The CDR3 runs 16 residues. The germline V gene has CDR1 SGHKS and CDR2 YYEKEE (reference sequence). J was trimmed by 7 bases and V by 2 bases; bases with no gene match: 12. The CDR3 sequence: CASSLGQRGRWNEQFF. In nucleotides, the CDR3 is TGTGCCAGCAGCTTAGGACAGAGGGGGCGGTGGAATGAGCAGTTCTTC.

This clonotype was observed many times. The chain uses TRBV28 and TRBJ1-1; tentatively, D is TRBD1 (5 bases). The CDR3 has 14 residues. From germline, CDR1 is MDHEN and CDR2 SYDVKM. The ends were cut back, 5 bases at V and 5 bases at J, with 15 bases in the middle. The CDR3 nucleotides read TGTGCCAGCAGTCCCTACTCGGGGCGAACTGAAGCTTTCTTT. Translated: CASSPYSGRTEAFF.

Many counts were recorded for this clonotype. The gene calls are TRBV20-1 and TRBJ1-1; D gene uncertain. Germline-derived CDR1 and CDR2 are DFQATT and SNEGSKA (reference sequence). The ends were cut back, 0 bases at V and 10 bases at J, with 15 bases in the middle. The CDR3 spans 13 residues. The CDR3 here is CSARETSASAAFF. The CDR3, as DNA: TGCAGTGCTAGAGAGACGTCCGCCTCTGCAGCTTTCTTT.

This clonotype has only one observation. This chain links TRBV9 with TRBJ2-1; 8 nucleotides align to TRBD2. The J call is uncertain, as TRBJ2-5 better fits the DNA end. The CDR3 sequence is 17 residues long. The germline gives CDR1 SGDLS, CDR2 YYNGEE. CDR3 sequence (DNA): TGTGCCAGCAGCCCCTACGGGGGGGGAATTTCGATAGAGACCCAGTACTTC. Protein sequence: CASSPYGGGISIETQYF.

Many counts were recorded for this clonotype. V gene TRBV7-8 combines with J gene TRBJ2-2; D is unresolved. Trimming left V 3 bases short and J 0 bases short, with 11 bases between. The CDR3 sequence is 16 residues long. The V gene's germline CDR1 is SGHVS and CDR2 FQNEAQ. The CDR3 sequence is CASSFAVFANTGELFF. CDR3 DNA sequence: TGTGCCAGCAGCTTTGCCGTATTCGCGAACACCGGGGAGCTGTTTTTT. Combining the CDR3 with reference TRBV7-8 and TRBJ2-2 gives the whole variable domain GAGVSQSPRYKVAKRGQDVALRCDPISGHVSLFWYQQALGQGPEFLTYFQNEAQLDKSGLPSDRFFAERPEGSVSTLKIQRTQQEDSAVYLCASSFAVFANTGELFFGEGSRLTVL.

This clonotype was detected many times. V usage is TRBV20-1 and J usage is TRBJ1-1, with a tentative D call TRBD1 (5 bases). The V end lost 3 bases, the J end lost 5 bases, and 10 bases lay between the germline ends. CDR1 is DFQATT and CDR2 is SNEGSKA in the germline V gene (reference sequence). The CDR3 has 12 residues. CDR3 nucleotide sequence: TGCAGTGCTAGTGTCCGGGGGACTGAAGCTTTCTTT. This sequence encodes CSASVRGTEAFF.

This clonotype showed up many times. A much larger clone lies a single base off, so this may be a read error. The V and J genes are TRBV7-2 and TRBJ2-5; D is unclear. V lost 2 bases to trimming and J lost 4 bases, with 5 bases between them. The CDR3 contains 12 residues. The germline CDR1 and CDR2 sequences are SGHTA and FQGNSA. The CDR3 protein is CASSLYRETQYF. The CDR3 bases are TGTGCCAGCAGCTTATACCGAGAGACCCAGTACTTC.

The chain joins TRBV18 to TRBJ2-6; no definite D call. Trimming took off 1 base at V and 3 bases at J, with 13 bases between the two ends. This CDR3 has 17 residues. Germline lookup yields CDR1 KGHSH and CDR2 LQKENI. CDR3 coding DNA: TGTGCCAGCTCACCACTGGGTTCTGGGAATGGGGCCAACGTCCTGACTTTC. Amino acid sequence: CASSPLGSGNGANVLTF.

This clonotype was picked up a small number of times. This chain uses TRBV19 with TRBJ2-1; 8 nucleotides match TRBD2. Per the germline V gene, CDR1 is LNHDA and CDR2 is SQIVND (reference sequence). This CDR3 is built from 16 residues. The ends lost 1 base at V and 1 base at J; junction bases unmatched: 3. The CDR3: CASSIVGLASYNEQFF. The CDR3 DNA sequence: TGTGCCAGTAGTATAGTTGGACTAGCATCCTACAATGAGCAGTTCTTC.